This is a list of T cell receptor beta chains from one sample in a study of T cell repertoires in cytomegalovirus infection. Their target antigens are unknown. MiXCR was run by TCRdb on the reads, yielding one entry per CDR3 protein. The data show fewer than 1,000,000 distinct CDR3 sequences, 31% seen once. Source: cultured CD8+ T cells from PBMCs, taken from culture after CMV antigen stimulation. Receptors originate from a human donor in good health (CMV status not recorded). Some clones in this sample may be carry-over from other donors' samples. CDR3s include the opening cysteine and the closing phenylalanine or tryptophan. The order of the fields is J gene, V gene, CDR3 protein.

J gene: TRBJ2-1; V gene: TRBV24-1; CDR3 protein: CATSDLSGGEQFF
J gene: TRBJ1-1; V gene: TRBV7-2; CDR3 protein: CASSQLSSVAEAFF
J gene: TRBJ2-2; V gene: TRBV6-5; CDR3 protein: CASSYSTLVLGTGELFF
J gene: TRBJ2-5; V gene: TRBV24-1; CDR3 protein: CATSAGRSGETQYF
J gene: TRBJ1-2; V gene: TRBV6-1; CDR3 protein: CASSNTGTSLNYGYTF
J gene: TRBJ1-1; V gene: TRBV7-6; CDR3 protein: CASSLVDRGLEAFF
J gene: TRBJ1-4; V gene: TRBV3-1; CDR3 protein: CASSQVWGRSTNEKLFF
J gene: TRBJ2-1; V gene: TRBV7-9; CDR3 protein: CASSARFHEQFF
J gene: TRBJ2-7; V gene: TRBV4-2; CDR3 protein: CASSQMGTAVYEQYF
J gene: TRBJ2-2; V gene: TRBV5-3; CDR3 protein: CASSLVMGPKNTGELFF
J gene: TRBJ2-1; V gene: TRBV6-5; CDR3 protein: CASSYDRANEQFF
J gene: TRBJ1-2; V gene: TRBV28; CDR3 protein: CASSFDRDLNYGYTF
J gene: TRBJ2-5; V gene: TRBV27; CDR3 protein: CASSRTEYKETQYF
J gene: TRBJ1-5; V gene: TRBV7-2; CDR3 protein: CASSLGHNSNQPQHF
J gene: TRBJ2-3; V gene: TRBV7-6; CDR3 protein: CAGSLSGVGNTDTQYF
J gene: TRBJ2-7; V gene: TRBV7-9; CDR3 protein: CASSPGGDIGFF
J gene: TRBJ1-4; V gene: TRBV27; CDR3 protein: CASSRSGEKLFF
J gene: TRBJ1-1; V gene: TRBV6-2/TRBV6-3; CDR3 protein: CASNVTGNTEAFF
J gene: TRBJ2-2; V gene: TRBV10-3; CDR3 protein: CAIRPVSGERTGELFF
J gene: TRBJ2-7; V gene: TRBV7-9; CDR3 protein: CASSPSGGSSYEQYF
J gene: TRBJ1-2; V gene: TRBV7-4; CDR3 protein: CASSFPTGPGYGYTF
J gene: TRBJ1-4; V gene: TRBV7-2; CDR3 protein: CASSFSTESNEKLFF
J gene: TRBJ2-5; V gene: TRBV19; CDR3 protein: CASREGTGAQETQYF
J gene: TRBJ1-4; V gene: TRBV27; CDR3 protein: CASTISPATNEKLFF
J gene: TRBJ1-1; V gene: TRBV24-1; CDR3 protein: CATSDLQRVGAFF
J gene: TRBJ2-7; V gene: TRBV10-3; CDR3 protein: CAISESTQGYEQYF
J gene: TRBJ2-7; V gene: TRBV20-1; CDR3 protein: CSASPGTGDYEQYF
J gene: TRBJ1-2; V gene: TRBV5-5; CDR3 protein: CASSFYGTHGYTF
J gene: TRBJ2-5; V gene: TRBV12-3/TRBV12-4; CDR3 protein: CASSLGQEPKTQYF
J gene: TRBJ2-6; V gene: TRBV19; CDR3 protein: CASGWGPGGANVLTF
J gene: TRBJ1-1; V gene: TRBV12-3/TRBV12-4; CDR3 protein: CASRPVNTEAFF
J gene: TRBJ2-1; V gene: TRBV27; CDR3 protein: CASSSGNEQFF
J gene: TRBJ1-2; V gene: TRBV4-1; CDR3 protein: CASSQDPGVSNYGYTF
J gene: TRBJ2-5; V gene: TRBV7-3; CDR3 protein: CASSLGPRVSGTQYF
J gene: TRBJ2-2; V gene: TRBV7-3; CDR3 protein: CAGSLPGQGYTGELFF
J gene: TRBJ2-3; V gene: TRBV25-1; CDR3 protein: CASSESSEGTDTQYF
J gene: TRBJ2-3; V gene: TRBV28; CDR3 protein: CASSPGQGNTDTQYF